A selection of T cell receptor beta chains follows, all from one sample in a study of Ad26.COV2.S vaccination and SARS-CoV-2 variants. Method: immunoSEQ multiplex PCR; TCRdb's copy keeps in-frame clones and lacks some. The sample consists of 300,000 to 400,000 clones, 70% to 90% of them appearing once. The sample was peripheral blood, taken in a trial of Ad26.COV2.S vaccine versus placebo. These receptors all come from a person aged 18-65 years who received the Ad26.COV2.S COVID-19 vaccine or a placebo. Both conserved end residues are part of each CDR3. Each record gives: CDR3 protein, CDR3 DNA, D gene, clone size, J gene, V gene. A D gene is named only where the DNA matches it firmly. Clone size is shown for a subset of rows, as once, few, many or a class of expanded clone.

CASSIAAGGGNEQFF TGTGCCAGTAGTATAGCGGCGGGAGGGGGAAATGAGCAGTTCTTC TRBD2 . TRBJ2-1 TRBV19
CASSQDIQGGIHEQFF TGCGCCAGCAGCCAAGATATACAGGGAGGTATCCATGAGCAGTTCTTC . . TRBJ2-1 TRBV4-3
CASRPGQYNSPLHF TGTGCCAGCAGACCGGGACAGTATAATTCACCCCTCCACTTT TRBD1 medium-sized TRBJ1-6 TRBV28
CASSPSNTIYF TGTGCCAGCAGCCCCAGTAACACCATATATTTT . . TRBJ1-3 TRBV12-3/TRBV12-4
CASSLTSDLPGEQYF TGCGCCAGCAGCCTTACTTCGGACTTGCCCGGCGAGCAGTACTTC . . TRBJ2-7 TRBV5-1
CASSGSGTQNGYTF TGTGCCAGCAGTGGATCCGGGACACAGAACGGCTACACCTTC . . TRBJ1-2 TRBV6-2/TRBV6-3
CASSQERGGNYGYTF TGCGCCAGCAGCCAAGAGCGGGGGGGGAACTATGGCTACACCTTC . . TRBJ1-2 TRBV4-3
CASSLMGGRGGTEAFF TGTGCCAGCAGTCTTATGGGGGGCAGGGGTGGCACTGAAGCTTTCTTT . . TRBJ1-1 TRBV28
CASSGGTALTGELFF TGTGCAAGCTCGGGGGGGACAGCATTAACCGGGGAGCTGTTTTTT . many TRBJ2-2 TRBV2
CAWSVPGGRSNEKLFF TGTGCCTGGAGTGTACCAGGGGGTCGTTCTAATGAAAAACTGTTTTTT TRBD1 . TRBJ1-4 TRBV30
CAWRNAGQGNSPLHF TGTGCCTGGAGAAACGCAGGGCAGGGTAATTCACCCCTCCACTTT . once TRBJ1-6 TRBV30
CASSPVGRGLTGNTIYF TGTGCCAGCAGCCCCGTGGGGAGGGGGCTTACTGGAAACACCATATATTTT TRBD1 . TRBJ1-3 TRBV3-1/TRBV3-2
CASSVDGRTYEQYF TGTGCCAGCAGCGTAGACGGACGCACCTACGAGCAGTACTTC . . TRBJ2-7 TRBV9
CASSYGAGLRVGYTF TGTGCCAGCAGTTACGGTGCAGGGCTGCGAGTTGGCTACACCTTC . . TRBJ1-2 TRBV6-5
CASSMETQYF TGTGCCAGCAGTATGGAGACCCAGTACTTC . . TRBJ2-5 TRBV28
CASSPLGEGNQPQHF TGTGCCAGCAGTCCCCTTGGGGAGGGCAATCAGCCCCAGCATTTT . . TRBJ1-5 TRBV6-2/TRBV6-3
CASSLRPSSYNEQFF TGTGCCAGCAGCTTGAGGCCTAGCTCCTACAATGAGCAGTTCTTC . . TRBJ2-1 TRBV5-4
CASSARTSGGLGELFF TGTGCCAGCAGCGCCAGGACTAGCGGGGGTCTTGGGGAGCTGTTTTTT TRBD2 . TRBJ2-2 TRBV7-8
CASSYGASQLSPLHF TGTGCCAGCAGTTACGGTGCCAGCCAGCTTTCACCCCTCCACTTT . . TRBJ1-6 TRBV6-2/TRBV6-3
CASSLGPRTEAFF TGTGCCAGCAGCTTAGGTCCGCGGACTGAAGCTTTCTTT . few TRBJ1-1 TRBV7-6
CASSYSGGNQPQHF TGTGCCAGCAGTTACAGTGGGGGCAATCAGCCCCAGCATTTT . . TRBJ1-5 TRBV6-2/TRBV6-3
CASSVASGRDTQYF TGTGCCAGCAGCGTAGCCAGCGGGAGAGATACGCAGTATTTT TRBD2 . TRBJ2-3 TRBV9
CASSLGNRGSETQYF TGTGCCAGCAGCTTGGGGAACAGGGGCTCGGAGACCCAGTACTTC TRBD1 . TRBJ2-5 TRBV5-8
CASSLLGTSGGAVPYEQYF TGTGCCAGCAGCTTGCTCGGGACTAGCGGGGGGGCTGTTCCCTACGAGCAGTACTTC TRBD2 . TRBJ2-7 TRBV7-8
CASSQGQGYKANYGYTF TGCGCCAGCAGCCAAGGGCAGGGTTACAAAGCTAACTATGGCTACACCTTC . . TRBJ1-2 TRBV4-1
CASSLGYASGSYGYTF TGTGCCAGCAGTTTAGGATACGCGAGTGGCTCCTATGGCTACACCTTC . . TRBJ1-2 TRBV27
CSGGYGRGDGYTF TGCAGCGGCGGATACGGCCGTGGCGATGGCTACACCTTC . . TRBJ1-2 TRBV29-1
CATSDRDGSERFF TGTGCCACCAGCGACAGGGACGGCTCCGAGCGGTTCTTC TRBD1 once TRBJ2-1 TRBV15
CASSNRDSYYEQYF TGTGCCAGCAGCAACCGGGACTCGTACTACGAGCAGTACTTC . . TRBJ2-7 TRBV7-8
CAQKAASGANVLTF TGTGCCCAAAAAGCAGCTTCTGGGGCCAACGTCCTGACTTTC . . TRBJ2-6 TRBV30
CSASVSGGYNEQFF TGCAGTGCTAGTGTTAGCGGGGGGTACAATGAGCAGTTCTTC TRBD2 . TRBJ2-1 TRBV20-1
CASSFPGTGSRNEQFF TGTGCCAGCAGCTTTCCTGGGACAGGGTCCCGCAATGAGCAGTTCTTC TRBD1 . TRBJ2-1 TRBV11-2
CASSPGTSSGYEQYF TGCGCCAGCAGCCCCGGGACCAGCTCGGGCTACGAGCAGTACTTC . . TRBJ2-7 TRBV5-1
CASSESRPGANVLTF TGTGCCAGCAGCGAATCCCGACCTGGGGCCAACGTCCTGACTTTC . . TRBJ2-6 TRBV7-2
CASSQADRAYEQYF TGCGCCAGCAGCCAGGCGGACAGAGCCTACGAGCAGTACTTC . . TRBJ2-7 TRBV4-1
CATSDWTANYGYTF TGTGCCACCAGTGATTGGACAGCTAACTATGGCTACACCTTC . . TRBJ1-2 TRBV24-1
CASRAGTEAFF TGTGCCAGCAGGGCGGGCACTGAAGCTTTCTTT . . TRBJ1-1 TRBV2
CASMRDTQETQYF TGTGCCAGCATGCGGGACACCCAAGAGACCCAGTACTTC . . TRBJ2-5 TRBV2
CASSPTDEKLFF TGTGCCAGCAGTCCGACGGATGAAAAACTGTTTTTT . few TRBJ1-4 TRBV6-2/TRBV6-3
CASSYTTTPGQVNYGYTF TGTGCCAGCAGTTACACAACGACGCCGGGACAGGTGAACTATGGCTACACCTTC TRBD1 . TRBJ1-2 TRBV6-7
CAISPLTSAPSYEQYF TGTGCCATCAGCCCCCTGACTAGCGCGCCATCCTACGAGCAGTACTTC TRBD2 . TRBJ2-7 TRBV10-3
CASSFGQGSTDTQYF TGTGCCAGCAGCTTCGGACAGGGTAGCACAGATACGCAGTATTTT TRBD1 . TRBJ2-3 TRBV7-9
CASSSRPGQVSSYEQYF TGTGCCAGCAGTTCGCGACCGGGACAGGTTAGCTCCTACGAGCAGTACTTC TRBD1 . TRBJ2-7 TRBV27
CASSIAAEAYEQYF TGTGCCAGTAGTATAGCGGCCGAAGCTTACGAGCAGTACTTC . . TRBJ2-7 TRBV19
CASSFGLQGNSPLHF TGTGCCAGCAGCTTCGGGCTGCAGGGTAATTCACCCCTCCACTTT . . TRBJ1-6 TRBV7-2
CASSDTVWGGQYF TGTGCCAGCAGCGATACAGTCTGGGGCGGCCAGTACTTC . . TRBJ2-5 TRBV6-5
CAWSVGDYEQYF TGTGCCTGGAGCGTAGGGGACTACGAGCAGTACTTC . . TRBJ2-7 TRBV30
CASSVQGSSYNEQFF TGTGCCAGCAGCGTCCAGGGGAGCTCCTACAATGAGCAGTTCTTC . . TRBJ2-1 TRBV9
CASSFVGYQPQHF TGTGCCAGCAGTTTCGTAGGGTATCAGCCCCAGCATTTT . . TRBJ1-5 TRBV27